This T cell receptor beta chain originates from a study of blood T cell repertoires in COVID-19. As for the study in general: Sites in the United States, Italy and Spain provided acute and convalescent COVID-19 samples. PBMCs, B-cell-depleted T cells, or T cells were the source of the cDNA or gDNA that made up the material.

Losses at the gene ends were 5 bases for V and 6 bases for J; bases not matched to a gene: 10. Germline CDR1 reads MNHEY; CDR2 reads SMNVEV (reference sequence). The CDR3 has 16 residues. Authors' processing steps: From reference gene primer amplification, estimates of nucleated cell counts were derived. Assay used: immunoSEQ multiplex PCR; TCRdb lists only in-frame clones, some missing. The V and J calls and clone size are taken from that table; D and trimming were inferred from the DNA. The sample has about 190,000 clones, roughly 84% seen once. The TCR comes from a woman aged 40 to 49 who had recovered from COVID-19. The sequenced material came from peripheral blood. This chain uses TRBV27 with TRBJ1-6; 7 nucleotides align to TRBD1. Here the CDR3 DNA reads TGTGCCAGCAGTCACTCATCGTGGGACAGTAATTCACCCCTCCACTTT. Protein sequence: CASSHSSWDSNSPLHF.